These 27 T cell receptor beta chains were sequenced from one sample in a study of identifying expanded T cells in peripheral blood. The protocol was immunoSEQ multiplex PCR, while the TCRdb copy is restricted to in-frame clones and leaves out a portion. The sample lists 55,000 to 80,000 clones, around 83% occurring once. The sequencing input was blood. The source of these receptors is a person aged 18 to 75 in good health.

A word on this clone: Other nucleotide sequences from this sample produce the same CDR3. The rearrangement uses TRBV6-4 and TRBJ1-1; no firm D call. The CDR3 is 14 residues long. Per the germline V gene, CDR1 is MRHNA and CDR2 is SNTAGT. V lost 5 bases and J 4 bases, leaving 14 bases between the germline ends. The CDR3, as DNA: TGTGCCAGCAGTCTCGCACACGGAGGCACTGAAGCTTTCTTT. Encoded protein: CASSLAHGGTEAFF.

J is TRBJ1-4 and V is TRBV2; TRBD1 agrees at 9 bases. This CDR3 is 15 amino acids long. Germline CDR1 is SNHLY and CDR2 is FYNNEI. The V segment lost 4 bases and the J segment 7 bases; nucleotides outside the gene matches: 7. The DNA for the CDR3 is TGTGCCAGCAGTGCACAGGGGGCGAAAGGTGAAAAACTGTTTTTT. The encoded protein is CASSAQGAKGEKLFF.

This sequence joins TRBV6-1 and TRBJ1-3; the D gene is possibly TRBD1 (6 bases). V lost 6 bases, J lost 0 bases, and 9 bases lay in between. The germline gives CDR1 MNHNS, CDR2 SASEGT. This CDR3 comprises 14 residues. Here the CDR3 DNA reads TGTGCCAGCAGAGAGGGGGGCTCTGGAAACACCATATATTTT. Protein product: CASREGGSGNTIYF.

This sequence joins TRBV30 and TRBJ1-4; D is unclear. CDR3 length: 12 amino acids. The V end lost 1 base, the J end lost 8 bases, and 8 bases lay between the germline ends. Germline values: CDR1 GTSNPN, CDR2 SVGIG (reference sequence). CDR3: CAWSGMNEKLFF. The CDR3 nucleotides are TGTGCCTGGAGTGGAATGAACGAAAAACTGTTTTTT.

The genes are TRBV29-1 and TRBJ2-7; no reliable D call. The V end was cut by 0 bases, the J end by 2 bases, with 11 bases between. This CDR3 is 14 amino acids long. Per germline, CDR1 SQVTM and CDR2 ANQGSEA. The CDR3 spells CSVEDPRMTYEQYF. The CDR3 DNA is TGCAGCGTTGAAGACCCTAGAATGACCTACGAGCAGTACTTC.

The genes are TRBV5-1 and TRBJ2-1, with TRBD2 matching over 9 bases. Germline V gives CDR1 SGHRS, CDR2 YFSETQ. The CDR3 is 16 amino acids. After removal of 7 bases from V and 0 bases from J, the junction contained 8 bases not matched to a gene. The CDR3: CASARLAGSSYNEQFF. The CDR3 DNA follows: TGCGCCAGCGCTCGGCTAGCGGGGAGCTCCTACAATGAGCAGTTCTTC. The full variable domain, in which reference TRBV5-1 and TRBJ2-1 provide the parts outside the CDR3, is KAGVTQTPRYLIKTRGQQVTLSCSPISGHRSVSWYQQTPGQGLQFLFEYFSETQRNKGNFPGRFSGRQFSNSRSEMNVSTLELGDSALYLCASARLAGSSYNEQFFGPGTRLTVL.

This clone was seen a few times. The CDR3 sequence is CAISGLAGYGEQYF. CDR3 sequence (DNA): TGTGCCATCAGTGGACTAGCGGGATACGGCGAGCAGTACTTC. This sequence joins TRBV10-3 and TRBJ2-7, with 11 bases aligning to TRBD2. The CDR3 totals 14 residues. The germline V gene has CDR1 ENHRY and CDR2 SYGVKD. V gave up 4 bases and J gave up 6 bases; unmatched junction bases: 5.

V gene TRBV5-1 combines with J gene TRBJ2-2; unclear D gene. Germline loops: CDR1 SGHRS, CDR2 YFSETQ. The CDR3 is 12 residues long. V lost 0 bases to trimming and J lost 7 bases, with 4 bases between them. CDR3 loop: CASSLAYGELFF. The CDR3 coding sequence is TGCGCCAGCAGCTTGGCGTACGGGGAGCTGTTTTTT.

The chain is built from TRBV6-4 and TRBJ2-1, with TRBD2 identical over 8 bases. This CDR3 spans 15 amino acids. Losses at the gene ends were 0 bases for V and 4 bases for J; bases not matched to a gene: 2. CDR1 and CDR2 (germline): MRHNA, SNTAGT. The CDR3 DNA reads TGTGCCAGCAGTGACTCAGCGGGGGATTACAATGAGCAGTTCTTC. This gives the protein CASSDSAGDYNEQFF.

The rearrangement uses TRBV12-5 and TRBJ2-5; the D gene is possibly TRBD2 (6 bases). V was clipped by 7 bases and J by 0 bases, with 15 bases between them. This CDR3 is built from 15 residues. Germline V lookup: CDR1 LGHNT, CDR2 FRNRAP. The DNA of the CDR3 is TGTGCTAGTGCCTCAGGAGGGGCGTACCAAGAGACCCAGTACTTC. Its protein product is CASASGGAYQETQYF.

In DNA, the CDR3 is TGTGCCAGCAGCTGGTTGGGGGGAGATACGCAGTATTTT. Translated, it gives CASSWLGGDTQYF. The chain combines TRBV5-4 with TRBJ2-3, with a possible D match to TRBD2 (6 bases). This CDR3 spans 13 amino acids. Trimming pared 3 bases from V and 5 bases from J, leaving 10 bases between. The germline V gene encodes CDR1 SGHNT and CDR2 YYREEE (reference sequence).

V usage is TRBV28 and J usage is TRBJ1-5; 10 positions match TRBD1. The CDR3 sequence is 15 residues long. The V gene end was trimmed by 6 bases and the J gene end by 6 bases; junction bases not matched to a gene: 8. Per the germline V gene, CDR1 is MDHEN and CDR2 is SYDVKM. CDR3 sequence reads: CASRPGQGFRQPQHF. CDR3 in DNA: TGTGCCAGCAGGCCGGGACAGGGGTTTCGTCAGCCCCAGCATTTT.

The chain combines TRBV20-1 with TRBJ2-3; TRBD1 is a possible D gene (5 bases). The germline V gene encodes CDR1 DFQATT and CDR2 SNEGSKA (reference sequence). The CDR3 is made up of 11 amino acids. Trimming shortened V by 6 bases and J by 5 bases, and 9 bases separated the two germline ends. The CDR3 reads CSAGVLDTQYF. The DNA of the CDR3 is TGCAGTGCAGGGGTGCTAGATACGCAGTATTTT.

The rearrangement joins TRBV7-2 to TRBJ2-7; no clear D. The V gene's germline CDR1 is SGHTA and CDR2 FQGNSA. The CDR3 sequence is 15 residues long. Trimming took 1 base from V and 3 from J, leaving 13 bases between them. The CDR3 DNA follows: TGTGCCAGCAGCTTAGACCCCAACAGCCGCTACGAGCAGTACTTC. Translation gives CASSLDPNSRYEQYF.

This rearrangement joins TRBV5-4 to TRBJ1-2; D perhaps matches TRBD1 (5 bases). The V gene lost 0 bases and the J gene lost 4 bases, with 10 bases spanning the gap. CDR1 is SGHNT, CDR2 YYREEE, per germline (reference sequence). The CDR3 consists of 14 residues. The CDR3 is CASSLDRSSYGYTF. The CDR3 DNA is TGTGCCAGCAGCTTGGACAGGTCGTCCTATGGCTACACCTTC.

The chain carries TRBV10-3 and TRBJ1-5; 7 bases are a match to TRBD1. The CDR3 is made up of 14 amino acids. V lost 4 bases to trimming and J lost 3 bases; unmatched junction nucleotides: 3. Germline V gene sequence: CDR1 ENHRY, CDR2 SYGVKD. DNA of the CDR3: TGTGCCATCAGTGCACAGGGGCTCAATCAGCCCCAGCATTTT. This gives the protein CAISAQGLNQPQHF.

The chain combines TRBV5-4 with TRBJ1-6, with 7 positions matching TRBD1. After removal of 4 bases from V and 6 bases from J, the junction contained 10 bases not matched to a gene. This CDR3 has 16 amino acids. CDR1 and CDR2 (germline): SGHNT, YYREEE (reference sequence). The CDR3 sequence is CASSTHPGQINSPLHF. CDR3 in DNA: TGTGCCAGCAGCACACACCCGGGACAGATTAATTCACCCCTCCACTTT.

The V gene is TRBV20-1, the J gene TRBJ2-1; D is ambiguous. This CDR3 has 11 residues. Per the germline V gene, CDR1 is DFQATT and CDR2 is SNEGSKA (reference sequence). Trimming shortened V by 1 base and J by 9 bases, and 7 bases separated the two germline ends. CDR3 region: CSARVRVEQFF. The CDR3, as DNA: TGCAGTGCTAGAGTCAGAGTTGAGCAGTTCTTC.

The V gene is TRBV5-4, the J gene TRBJ2-6; no firm D call. CDR3 length: 19 residues. The ends were cut back, 6 bases at V and 1 base at J, with 23 bases in the middle. CDR1 SGHNT and CDR2 YYREEE come from the germline V gene (reference sequence). The CDR3 sequence is CASTHPARPMNSGANVLTF. CDR3 sequence (DNA): TGTGCCAGCACCCACCCGGCAAGGCCCATGAATTCTGGGGCCAACGTCCTGACTTTC.

J is TRBJ2-2 and V is TRBV5-4; no clear D gene. This CDR3 region has 14 residues. V lost 4 bases and J 6 bases, leaving 13 bases between the germline ends. Looked up from germline, CDR1 is SGHNT and CDR2 is YYREEE (reference sequence). The CDR3, as DNA: TGTGCCAGCAGCACTACGAAAGAGGCCGGGGAGCTGTTTTTT. Protein: CASSTTKEAGELFF.

This chain links TRBV18 with TRBJ2-3; tentatively, D is TRBD1 (5 bases). Trimming removed 4 bases at V and 0 bases at J, with 5 bases between. The germline V gene encodes CDR1 KGHSH and CDR2 LQKENI. The CDR3 is 13 amino acids. The CDR3 sequence: CASSRQSTDTQYF. The CDR3 DNA reads as TGTGCCAGCTCACGACAGAGCACAGATACGCAGTATTTT. Using reference TRBV18 and TRBJ2-3 for the parts outside the CDR3, the full variable domain is NAGVMQNPRHLVRRRGQEARLRCSPMKGHSHVYWYRQLPEEGLKFMVYLQKENIIDESGMPKERFSAEFPKEGPSILRIQQVVRGDSAAYFCASSRQSTDTQYFGPGTRLTVL.

The V and J genes are TRBV5-6 and TRBJ2-6, with 7 bases lining up with TRBD1. The CDR3 runs to 17 residues. CDR1 is SGHDT, CDR2 YYEEEE, per germline. Trimming removed 2 bases from V and 1 base from J; junction bases left unmatched: 6. In DNA form, the CDR3 reads TGTGCCAGCAGCTTTTTGGGACAGCCATCTGGGGCCAACGTCCTGACTTTC. It is translated as CASSFLGQPSGANVLTF.

This chain connects TRBV6-6 to TRBJ2-3; D uncertain. V gave up 0 bases and J gave up 5 bases, with 6 bases separating them. The V gene's germline CDR1 is MNHNY and CDR2 SVGAGI (reference sequence). The CDR3 consists of 13 residues. Here the CDR3 DNA reads TGTGCCAGCAGTTACTCGCGGCTAGATACGCAGTATTTT. Translation gives CASSYSRLDTQYF.

This rearrangement joins TRBV30 to TRBJ1-6; D might be TRBD1 (5 bases). The CDR3 loop spans 17 amino acids. Germline loops: CDR1 GTSNPN, CDR2 SVGIG (reference sequence). V lost 0 bases and J 0 bases, leaving 12 bases between the germline ends. CDR3 residues: CAWSVPGESSYNSPLHF. The CDR3, as DNA: TGTGCCTGGAGTGTACCGGGGGAGAGCTCCTATAATTCACCCCTCCACTTT.

CDR3: CASSLDSRVNTEAFF. For the CDR3, the DNA is TGTGCCAGCAGCTTAGATTCCAGGGTGAACACTGAAGCTTTCTTT. The chain links TRBV11-2 to TRBJ1-1; TRBD1 might be the D (5 bases). Germline lookup yields CDR1 SGHAT and CDR2 FQNNGV. With 0 bases removed from V and 0 bases from J, the gap between germline ends came to 8 bases. This CDR3 spans 15 amino acids. The full variable domain, rest sourced from reference TRBV11-2 and TRBJ1-1, is EAGVAQSPRYKIIEKRQSVAFWCNPISGHATLYWYQQILGQGPKLLIQFQNNGVVDDSQLPKDRFSAERLKGVDSTLKIQPAKLEDSAVYLCASSLDSRVNTEAFFGQGTRLTVV.

This chain connects TRBV4-2 to TRBJ2-1; weak D call: TRBD2 (7 bases). The CDR3 extends over 16 amino acids. Trimming pared 4 bases from V and 8 bases from J, leaving 21 bases between. Germline values: CDR1 LGHNA, CDR2 YNFKEQ. Here the CDR3 DNA reads TGTGCCAGCAGCCCGGGTATTGGGGGGGCCCGGGATGAGCAGTTCTTC. This translates into CASSPGIGGARDEQFF.

The sample holds a few counts of this clone. The CDR3 sequence: CASSELGGNNYGYTF. The CDR3 bases are TGTGCCAGCAGTGAACTAGGGGGCAATAACTATGGCTACACCTTC. The V call is TRBV2, the J call TRBJ1-2; 7 positions agree with TRBD1. Germline CDR1 SNHLY, CDR2 FYNNEI. The CDR3 is 15 amino acids. Trimming at V came to 2 bases and at J to 1 base, leaving 4 bases not matched to a gene.